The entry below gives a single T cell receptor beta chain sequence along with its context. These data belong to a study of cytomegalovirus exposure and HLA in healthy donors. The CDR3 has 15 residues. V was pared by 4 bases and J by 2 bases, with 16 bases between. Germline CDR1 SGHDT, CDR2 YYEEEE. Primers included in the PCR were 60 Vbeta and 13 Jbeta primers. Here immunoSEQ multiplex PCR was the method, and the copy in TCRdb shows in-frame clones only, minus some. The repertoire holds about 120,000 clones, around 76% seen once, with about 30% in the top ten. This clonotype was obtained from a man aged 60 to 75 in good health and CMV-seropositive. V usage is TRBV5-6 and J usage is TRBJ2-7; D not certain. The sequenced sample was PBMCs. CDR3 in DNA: TGTGCCAGCAGCCACGGTGCGAGGCTAACCTACGAGCAGTACTTC. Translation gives CASSHGARLTYEQYF.